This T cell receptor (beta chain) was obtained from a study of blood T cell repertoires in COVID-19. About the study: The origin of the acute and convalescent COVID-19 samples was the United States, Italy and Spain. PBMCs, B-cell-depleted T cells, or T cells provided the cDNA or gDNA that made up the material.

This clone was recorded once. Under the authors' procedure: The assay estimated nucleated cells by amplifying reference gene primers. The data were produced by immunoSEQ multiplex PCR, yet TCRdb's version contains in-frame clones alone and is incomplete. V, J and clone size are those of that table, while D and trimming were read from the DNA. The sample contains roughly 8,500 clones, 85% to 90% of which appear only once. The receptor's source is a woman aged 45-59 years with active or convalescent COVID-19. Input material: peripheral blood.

CDR3 in amino acids: CASRLSGLPLHF. The CDR3 nucleotides read TGTGCCAGCAGGCTTTCAGGGTTACCCCTCCACTTT. The V gene is TRBV28, the J gene TRBJ1-6, with D possibly TRBD1 on 5 matching bases. Germline-derived CDR1 and CDR2 are MDHEN and SYDVKM. V lost 6 bases, J lost 12 bases, and 12 bases lay in between. There are 12 residues in the CDR3.